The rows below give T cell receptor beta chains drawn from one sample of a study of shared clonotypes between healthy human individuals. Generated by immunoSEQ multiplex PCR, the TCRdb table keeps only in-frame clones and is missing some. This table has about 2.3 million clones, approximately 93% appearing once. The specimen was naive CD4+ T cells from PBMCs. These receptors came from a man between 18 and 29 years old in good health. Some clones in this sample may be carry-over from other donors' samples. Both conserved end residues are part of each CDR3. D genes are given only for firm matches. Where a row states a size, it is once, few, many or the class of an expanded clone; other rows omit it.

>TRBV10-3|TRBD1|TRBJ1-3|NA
TGTGCCATCAGTGCGAACGACAGGGTCGGAACTACCATATATTTT
CAISANDRVGTTIYF
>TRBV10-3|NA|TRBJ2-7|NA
TGTGCCATCAGGGACAGTACCTACGAGCAGTACTTC
CAIRDSTYEQYF
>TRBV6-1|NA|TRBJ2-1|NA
TGTGCCAGCAGTGAAGGCGGGACGGCTTACAATGAGCAGTTCTTC
CASSEGGTAYNEQFF
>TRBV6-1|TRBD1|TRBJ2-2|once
TGTGCCAGCAGTGAACTCCGGACAGGGAACACCGGGGAGCTGTTTTTT
CASSELRTGNTGELFF
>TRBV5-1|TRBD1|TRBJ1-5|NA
TGCGCCAGCAGCCCGGGGGACAGTGGGACGCCCCAGCATTTT
CASSPGDSGTPQHF
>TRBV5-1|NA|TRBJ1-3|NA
TGCGCCAGCAGCTTGGAAATTGGGGGGACGGCTGGAAACACCATATATTTT
CASSLEIGGTAGNTIYF
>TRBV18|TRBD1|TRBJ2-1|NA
TGTGCCAGCTCCTTTAACAGGGGGGCCGACAATGAGCAGTTCTTC
CASSFNRGADNEQFF
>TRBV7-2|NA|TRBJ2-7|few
TGTGCCAGCAGCTTAAGGAACTCCTACGAGCAGTACTTC
CASSLRNSYEQYF
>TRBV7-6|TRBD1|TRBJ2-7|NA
TGTGCCAGCAGCGGAGGCGACAGGGTGAACCTCTACGAGCAGTACTTC
CASSGGDRVNLYEQYF
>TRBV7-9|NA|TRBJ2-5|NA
TGTGCCAGCAGCTTAGCCCAATGGGAGGCCCAGTACTTC
CASSLAQWEAQYF
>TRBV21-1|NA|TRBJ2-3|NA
TGTGCCAGCAGCAACCGGGGACAGGGGGACACAGATACGCAGTATTTT
CASSNRGQGDTDTQYF
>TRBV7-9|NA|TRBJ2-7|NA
TGTGCCAGCAGCTTGAGAGGGGGCTACGAGCAGTACTTC
CASSLRGGYEQYF
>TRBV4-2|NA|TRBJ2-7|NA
TGTGCCAGCAGCCGGAAGAGGACCCAGGGTAGCGCGACCTACGAGCAGTACTTC
CASSRKRTQGSATYEQYF
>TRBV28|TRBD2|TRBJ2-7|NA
TGTGCCAGCAGTTTCCTGATAGCGGGCCTAACCTACGAGCAGTACTTC
CASSFLIAGLTYEQYF
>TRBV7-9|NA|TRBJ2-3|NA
TGTGCCAGCAGCTTATCCCGGACTGATACGCAGTATTTT
CASSLSRTDTQYF
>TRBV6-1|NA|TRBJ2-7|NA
TGTGCCAGCAGTGAAGCGCTAGGCAGGGACGAGCAGTACTTC
CASSEALGRDEQYF
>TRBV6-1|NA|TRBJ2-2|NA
TGTGCCAGCAGTTTTGACAGGAGAGTCACCGGGGAGCTGTTTTTT
CASSFDRRVTGELFF
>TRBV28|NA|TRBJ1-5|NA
TGTGCCAGCAGTTTAAGCGCCCCGGGGGCAAGCAATCAGCCCCAGCATTTT
CASSLSAPGASNQPQHF
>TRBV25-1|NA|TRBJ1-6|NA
TGTGCCAGCAGTGAACGAGGATATAATTCACCCCTCCACTTT
CASSERGYNSPLHF
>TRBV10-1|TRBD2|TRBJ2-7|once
TGCGCCAGCAGTGAGGTGCCTAGCGGGACTAAAATAACCTACGAGCAGTACTTC
CASSEVPSGTKITYEQYF
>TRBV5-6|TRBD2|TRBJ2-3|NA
TGTGCCAGCACCCAGCGGGGGTCCACAGATACGCAGTATTTT
CASTQRGSTDTQYF
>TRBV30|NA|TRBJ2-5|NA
TGTGCCTGGAATTCCGCTCAGAAGACCCAGTACTTC
CAWNSAQKTQYF
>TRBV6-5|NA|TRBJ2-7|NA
TGTGCCAGGGTTACTCTGGGAACTAGGTACGAGCAGTACTTC
CARVTLGTRYEQYF
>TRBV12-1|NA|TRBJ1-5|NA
TGTGCCAGCAGTCACCGGCCGGGGCCGTTCAATCAGCCCCAGCATTTT
CASSHRPGPFNQPQHF
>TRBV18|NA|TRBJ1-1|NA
TGTGCCAGCTCACCACGGTTGGACACTGAAGCTTTCTTT
CASSPRLDTEAFF
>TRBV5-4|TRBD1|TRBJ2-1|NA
TGTGCCAGCTCAACCAAGGACAGGGGGCCTAGTGAGCAGTTCTTC
CASSTKDRGPSEQFF
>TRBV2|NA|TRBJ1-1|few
TGTGCCAGCAGGACAGTCTCTGAAGCTTTCTTT
CASRTVSEAFF
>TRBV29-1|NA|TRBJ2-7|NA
TGCAGCGTTGGGGCGTTATACTACGAGCAGTACTTC
CSVGALYYEQYF
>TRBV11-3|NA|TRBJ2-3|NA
TGTGCCAGCAGCTTATTGGCGGGACCCCACCCCGCAGATACGCAGTATTTT
CASSLLAGPHPADTQYF
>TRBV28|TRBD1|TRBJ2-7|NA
TGTGCCAGCAGTTGGACAGGGGGCAGAAAAGGCGAGCAGTACTTC
CASSWTGGRKGEQYF
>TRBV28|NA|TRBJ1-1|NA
TGTGCCAGCAGGTGGGGCAGGGAAGCTTTCTTT
CASRWGREAFF
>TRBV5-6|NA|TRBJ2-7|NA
TGTGCCAGCAGCTACTACAGTGATTCTTCCTACGAGCAGTACTTC
CASSYYSDSSYEQYF
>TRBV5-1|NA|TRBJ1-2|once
TGCGCCAGCAGCGAAATAGGAGAGAGCGGCTACACCTTC
CASSEIGESGYTF
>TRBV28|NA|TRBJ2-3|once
TGTGCCAGCACCCTCCCCGGTGTGTTTGGTACGCAGTATTTT
CASTLPGVFGTQYF
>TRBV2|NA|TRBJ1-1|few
TGTGCCAGCAGCGCTTGGACTGAAGCTTTCTTT
CASSAWTEAFF
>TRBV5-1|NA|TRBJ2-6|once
TGCGCCAGCAGCTTGGCCGCAGGGTCTGCGGCCAACGTCCTGACTTTC
CASSLAAGSAANVLTF
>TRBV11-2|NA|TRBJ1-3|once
TGTGCCAGCAGCGCCGGGACAATCTCTGGAAACACCATATATTTT
CASSAGTISGNTIYF